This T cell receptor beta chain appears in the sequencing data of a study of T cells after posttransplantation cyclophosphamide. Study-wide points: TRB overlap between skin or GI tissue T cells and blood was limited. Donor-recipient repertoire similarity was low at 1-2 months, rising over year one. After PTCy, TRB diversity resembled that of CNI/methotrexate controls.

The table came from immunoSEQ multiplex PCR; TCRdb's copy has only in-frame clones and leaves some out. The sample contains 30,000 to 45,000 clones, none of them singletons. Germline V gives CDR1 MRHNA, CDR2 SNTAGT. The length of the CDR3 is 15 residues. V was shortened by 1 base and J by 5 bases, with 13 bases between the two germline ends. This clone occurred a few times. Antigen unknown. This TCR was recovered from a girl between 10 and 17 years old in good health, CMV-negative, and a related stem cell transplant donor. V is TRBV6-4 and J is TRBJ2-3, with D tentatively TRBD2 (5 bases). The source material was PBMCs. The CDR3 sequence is CASSDLGAPGDTQYF. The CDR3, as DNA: TGTGCCAGCAGTGACTTGGGAGCGCCCGGAGATACGCAGTATTTT.